This T cell receptor (beta chain) originates from a study of cytomegalovirus exposure and HLA in healthy donors. As for this clone: Its antigen remains unknown.

Germline CDR1 LGHNA, CDR2 YSLEER. The CDR3 consists of 14 residues. Between the trimmed V and J ends, which lost 0 bases and 4 bases, there was a span of 7 bases. PCR amplification relied on 60 Vbeta primers (plus 13 Jbeta primers). The protocol was immunoSEQ multiplex PCR, while the TCRdb copy is restricted to in-frame clones and leaves out a portion. The table records 150,000 or so clones, about 77% of them present only once. In nominal health when sampled, donors likely had unrecorded immune exposures nonetheless. Overall study results and limits: The Asian-associated ancestry cluster reportedly had fewer N-insertions than the roughly 720-donor mean in a later analysis. Testing in vitro showed a few CMV-associated chains specific for CMV antigens. Most CMV-associated TCR beta chains were later found to appear HLA-restricted.

The sequence was collected from a man aged 18 to 29 in good health and CMV-seropositive. The chain is built from TRBV4-3 and TRBJ2-1; D call uncertain. The sequenced sample was PBMCs. The CDR3 reads CASSQDKLYNEQFF. In DNA, the CDR3 is TGCGCCAGCAGCCAAGATAAGCTGTACAATGAGCAGTTCTTC.